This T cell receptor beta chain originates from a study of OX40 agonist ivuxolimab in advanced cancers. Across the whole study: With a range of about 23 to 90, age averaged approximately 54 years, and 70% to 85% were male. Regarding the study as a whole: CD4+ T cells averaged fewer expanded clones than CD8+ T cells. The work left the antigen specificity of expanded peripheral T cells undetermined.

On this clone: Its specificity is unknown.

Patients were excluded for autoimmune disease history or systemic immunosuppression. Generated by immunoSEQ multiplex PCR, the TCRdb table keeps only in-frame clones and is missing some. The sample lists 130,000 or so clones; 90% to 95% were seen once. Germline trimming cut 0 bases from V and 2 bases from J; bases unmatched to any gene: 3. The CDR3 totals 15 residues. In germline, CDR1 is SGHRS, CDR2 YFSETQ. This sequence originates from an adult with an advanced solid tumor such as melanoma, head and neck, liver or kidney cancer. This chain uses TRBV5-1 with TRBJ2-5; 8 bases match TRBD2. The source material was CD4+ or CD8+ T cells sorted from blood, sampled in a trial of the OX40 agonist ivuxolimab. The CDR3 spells CASSLASGGQETQYF. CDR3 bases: TGCGCCAGCAGCTTGGCGAGCGGGGGACAAGAGACCCAGTACTTC.